The subject of this entry is one TCR beta chain. Use of 60 Vbeta and 13 Jbeta primers characterized the PCR. Some clones are missing from TCRdb's copy, which holds only in-frame ones; the method was immunoSEQ multiplex PCR. This table has 150,000 to 200,000 clones, more than 65% appearing once. These data are taken from a study of cytomegalovirus exposure and HLA in healthy donors. The TCR sequence derives from a female donor in good health and CMV-seronegative. Sequencing was done on a sample of PBMCs.

CDR3: CASSLRWGQIHYGYTF. CDR3 coding DNA: TGCGCCAGCAGCCTTCGGTGGGGACAGATACACTATGGCTACACCTTC. This sequence joins TRBV5-1 and TRBJ1-2; 7 bases agree with TRBD1. The CDR3 extends over 16 amino acids. The V gene end was trimmed by 4 bases and the J gene end by 3 bases; junction bases not matched to a gene: 12. The germline V gene encodes CDR1 SGHRS and CDR2 YFSETQ.